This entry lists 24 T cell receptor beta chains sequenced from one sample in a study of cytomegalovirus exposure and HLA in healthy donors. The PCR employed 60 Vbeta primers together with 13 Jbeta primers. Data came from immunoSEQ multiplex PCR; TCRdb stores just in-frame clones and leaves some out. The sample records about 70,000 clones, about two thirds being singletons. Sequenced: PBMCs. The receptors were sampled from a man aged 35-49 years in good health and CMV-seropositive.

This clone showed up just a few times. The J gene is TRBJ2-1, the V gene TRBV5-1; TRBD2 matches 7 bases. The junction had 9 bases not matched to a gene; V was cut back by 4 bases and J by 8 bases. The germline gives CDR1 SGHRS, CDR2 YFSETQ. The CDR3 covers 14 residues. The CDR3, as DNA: TGCGCCAGCAGCGGACTCGGGGGGAGCGATGAGCAGTTCTTC. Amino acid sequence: CASSGLGGSDEQFF.

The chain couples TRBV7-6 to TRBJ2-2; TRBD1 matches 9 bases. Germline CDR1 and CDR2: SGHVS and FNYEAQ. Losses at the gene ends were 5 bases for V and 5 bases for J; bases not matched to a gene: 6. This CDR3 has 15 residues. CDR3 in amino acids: CASSRQGGRTGELFF. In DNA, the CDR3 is TGTGCCAGCAGCAGACAGGGGGGTAGGACCGGGGAGCTGTTTTTT.

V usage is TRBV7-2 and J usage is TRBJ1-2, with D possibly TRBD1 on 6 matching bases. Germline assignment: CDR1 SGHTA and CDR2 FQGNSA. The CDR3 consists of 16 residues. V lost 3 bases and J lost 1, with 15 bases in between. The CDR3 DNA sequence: TGTGCCAGCAGCTTTCGACAGGTTCTCGGTAACTATGGCTACACCTTC. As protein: CASSFRQVLGNYGYTF.

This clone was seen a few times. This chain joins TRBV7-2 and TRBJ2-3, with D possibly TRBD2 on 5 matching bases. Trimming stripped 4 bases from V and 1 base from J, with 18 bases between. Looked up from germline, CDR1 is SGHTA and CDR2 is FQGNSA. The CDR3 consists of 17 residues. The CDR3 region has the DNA TGTGCCAGCAGCTCCCATGTTACGGGATGGGGCACAGATACGCAGTATTTT. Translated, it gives CASSSHVTGWGTDTQYF.

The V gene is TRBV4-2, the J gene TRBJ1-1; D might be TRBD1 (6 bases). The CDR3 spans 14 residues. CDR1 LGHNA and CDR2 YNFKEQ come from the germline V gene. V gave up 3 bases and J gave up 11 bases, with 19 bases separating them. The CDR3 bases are TGTGCCAGCAGCCAGCCCGAGGGGGTTATTTGGGCTTTCTTT. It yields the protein CASSQPEGVIWAFF.

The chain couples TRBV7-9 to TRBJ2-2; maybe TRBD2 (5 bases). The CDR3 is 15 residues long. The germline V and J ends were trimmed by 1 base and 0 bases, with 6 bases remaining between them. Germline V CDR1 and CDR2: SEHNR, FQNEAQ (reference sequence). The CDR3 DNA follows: TGTGCCAGCAGCTTAGGGGGAGCGAACACCGGGGAGCTGTTTTTT. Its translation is CASSLGGANTGELFF.

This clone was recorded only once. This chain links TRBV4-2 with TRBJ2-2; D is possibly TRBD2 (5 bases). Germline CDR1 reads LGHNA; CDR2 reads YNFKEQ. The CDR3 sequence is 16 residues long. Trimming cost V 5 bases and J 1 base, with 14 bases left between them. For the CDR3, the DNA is TGTGCCAGCAGCATAGAAAGACTAAAGAACACCGGGGAGCTGTTTTTT. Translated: CASSIERLKNTGELFF.

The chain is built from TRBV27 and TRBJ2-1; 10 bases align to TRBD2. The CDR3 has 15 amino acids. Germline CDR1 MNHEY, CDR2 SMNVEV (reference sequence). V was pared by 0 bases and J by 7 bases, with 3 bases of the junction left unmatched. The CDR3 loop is CASSLSSGGANEQFF. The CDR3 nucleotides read TGTGCCAGCAGTTTATCGAGCGGGGGGGCGAATGAGCAGTTCTTC.

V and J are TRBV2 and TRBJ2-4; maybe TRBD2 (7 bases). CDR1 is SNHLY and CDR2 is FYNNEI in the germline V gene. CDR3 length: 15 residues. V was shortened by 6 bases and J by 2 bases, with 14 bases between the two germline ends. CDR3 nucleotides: TGTGCCAGCAGGAAAGGGGGGGGGCCCAAAAACATTCAGTACTTC. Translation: CASRKGGGPKNIQYF.

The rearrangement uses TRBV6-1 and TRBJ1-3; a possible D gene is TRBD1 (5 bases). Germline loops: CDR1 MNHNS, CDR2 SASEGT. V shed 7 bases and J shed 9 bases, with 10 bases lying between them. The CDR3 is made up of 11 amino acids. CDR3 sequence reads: CASKFGGTIYF. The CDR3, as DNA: TGTGCCAGCAAGTTCGGGGGCACCATATATTTT.

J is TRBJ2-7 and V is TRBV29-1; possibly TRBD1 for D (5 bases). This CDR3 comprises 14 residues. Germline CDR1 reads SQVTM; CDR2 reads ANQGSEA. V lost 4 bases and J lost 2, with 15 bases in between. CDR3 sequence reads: CSVGPAGAPYEQYF. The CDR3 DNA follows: TGCAGCGTTGGGCCCGCTGGGGCCCCCTACGAGCAGTACTTC.

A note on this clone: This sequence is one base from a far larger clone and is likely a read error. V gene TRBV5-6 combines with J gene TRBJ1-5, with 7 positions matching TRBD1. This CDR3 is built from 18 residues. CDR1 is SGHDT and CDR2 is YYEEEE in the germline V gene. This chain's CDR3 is CASSFYRGRGVFNRPQHF. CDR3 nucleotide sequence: TGTGCCAGCAGCTTTTACAGGGGTCGCGGAGTATTCAATCGGCCCCAGCATTTT.

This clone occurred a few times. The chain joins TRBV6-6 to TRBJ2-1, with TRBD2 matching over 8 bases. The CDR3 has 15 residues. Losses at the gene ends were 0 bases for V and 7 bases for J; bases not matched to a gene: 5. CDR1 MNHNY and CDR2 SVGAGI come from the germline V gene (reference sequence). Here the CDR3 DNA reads TGTGCCAGCAGTTACTCCCTAAGCGGGGGAAATGAGCAGTTCTTC. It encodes CASSYSLSGGNEQFF.

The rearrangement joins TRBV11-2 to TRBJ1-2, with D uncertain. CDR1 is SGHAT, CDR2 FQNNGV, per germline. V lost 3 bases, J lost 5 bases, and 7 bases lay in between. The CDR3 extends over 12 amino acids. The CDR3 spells CASSFGWYGYTF. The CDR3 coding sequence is TGTGCCAGCAGCTTCGGTTGGTATGGCTACACCTTC.

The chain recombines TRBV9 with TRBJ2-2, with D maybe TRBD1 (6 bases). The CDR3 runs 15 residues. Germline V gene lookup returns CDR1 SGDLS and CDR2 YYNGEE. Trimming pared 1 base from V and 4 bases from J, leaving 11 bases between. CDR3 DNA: TGTGCCAGCAGCGTAATACAGGGTGCCACCGGGGAGCTGTTTTTT. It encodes CASSVIQGATGELFF.

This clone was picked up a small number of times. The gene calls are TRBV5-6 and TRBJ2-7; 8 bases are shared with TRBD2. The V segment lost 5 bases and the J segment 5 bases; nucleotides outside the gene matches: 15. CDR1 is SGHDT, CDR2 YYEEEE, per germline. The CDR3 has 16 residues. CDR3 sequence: CASSAEYSGKEDEQYF. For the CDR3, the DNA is TGTGCCAGCAGTGCGGAATATAGCGGGAAAGAGGACGAGCAGTACTTC.

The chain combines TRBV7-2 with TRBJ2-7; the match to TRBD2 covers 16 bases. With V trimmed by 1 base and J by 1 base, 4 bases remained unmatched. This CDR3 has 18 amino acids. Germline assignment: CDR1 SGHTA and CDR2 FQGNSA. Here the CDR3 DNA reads TGTGCCAGCAGCTTAGTGGGGACTAGCGGGGGGGTTTCCTACGAGCAGTACTTC. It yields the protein CASSLVGTSGGVSYEQYF.

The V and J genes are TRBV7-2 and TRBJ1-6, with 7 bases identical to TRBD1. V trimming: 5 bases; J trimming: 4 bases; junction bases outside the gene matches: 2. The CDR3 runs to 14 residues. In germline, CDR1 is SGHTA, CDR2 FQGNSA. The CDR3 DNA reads TGTGCCAGCAGCCCGACAGGGTATAATTCACCCCTCCACTTT. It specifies CASSPTGYNSPLHF.

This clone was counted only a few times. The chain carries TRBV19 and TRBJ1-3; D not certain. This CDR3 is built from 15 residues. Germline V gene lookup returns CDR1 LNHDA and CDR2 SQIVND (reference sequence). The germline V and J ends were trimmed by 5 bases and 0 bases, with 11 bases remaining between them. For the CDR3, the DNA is TGTGCCAGTAGTGGCGGACTGAGCTCTGGAAACACCATATATTTT. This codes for CASSGGLSSGNTIYF.

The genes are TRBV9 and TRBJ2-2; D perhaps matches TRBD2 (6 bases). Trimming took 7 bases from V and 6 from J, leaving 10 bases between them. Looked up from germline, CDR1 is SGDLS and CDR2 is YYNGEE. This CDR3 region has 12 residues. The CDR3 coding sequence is TGTGCCAGCTGGGGCGGGGCCGGGGAGCTGTTTTTT. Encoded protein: CASWGGAGELFF. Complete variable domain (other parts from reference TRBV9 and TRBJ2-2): DSGVTQTPKHLITATGQRVTLRCSPRSGDLSVYWYQQSLDQGLQFLIQYYNGEERAKGNILERFSAQQFPDLHSELNLSSLELGDSALYFCASWGGAGELFFGEGSRLTVL.

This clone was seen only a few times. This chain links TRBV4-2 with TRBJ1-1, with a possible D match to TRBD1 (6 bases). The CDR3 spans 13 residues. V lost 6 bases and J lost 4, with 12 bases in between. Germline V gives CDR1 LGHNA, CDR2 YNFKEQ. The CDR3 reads CASRYGTPTEAFF. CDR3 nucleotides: TGTGCCAGCAGGTACGGGACACCCACTGAAGCTTTCTTT.

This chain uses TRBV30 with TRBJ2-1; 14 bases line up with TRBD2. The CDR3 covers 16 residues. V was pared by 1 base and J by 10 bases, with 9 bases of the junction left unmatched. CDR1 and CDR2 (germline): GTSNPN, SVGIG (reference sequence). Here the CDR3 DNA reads TGTGCCTGGAGTGGGGGACTAGCGGGGGTATTGGGAGAGCAGTTCTTC. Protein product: CAWSGGLAGVLGEQFF.

CDR3 sequence: CASSYGSGVGKLFF. The CDR3 DNA is TGTGCCAGCAGTTACGGGAGCGGAGTAGGAAAACTGTTTTTT. The rearrangement uses TRBV27 and TRBJ1-4; D remains unclear. The CDR3 is made up of 14 amino acids. Trimming pared 4 bases from V and 10 bases from J, leaving 16 bases between. Germline assignment: CDR1 MNHEY and CDR2 SMNVEV (reference sequence).

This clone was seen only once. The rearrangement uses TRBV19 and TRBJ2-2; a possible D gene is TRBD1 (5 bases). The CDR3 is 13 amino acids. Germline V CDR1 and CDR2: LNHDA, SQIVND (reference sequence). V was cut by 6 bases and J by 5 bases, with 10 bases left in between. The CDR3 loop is CASSPTVTGELFF. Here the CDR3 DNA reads TGTGCCAGTAGCCCGACAGTTACCGGGGAGCTGTTTTTT.